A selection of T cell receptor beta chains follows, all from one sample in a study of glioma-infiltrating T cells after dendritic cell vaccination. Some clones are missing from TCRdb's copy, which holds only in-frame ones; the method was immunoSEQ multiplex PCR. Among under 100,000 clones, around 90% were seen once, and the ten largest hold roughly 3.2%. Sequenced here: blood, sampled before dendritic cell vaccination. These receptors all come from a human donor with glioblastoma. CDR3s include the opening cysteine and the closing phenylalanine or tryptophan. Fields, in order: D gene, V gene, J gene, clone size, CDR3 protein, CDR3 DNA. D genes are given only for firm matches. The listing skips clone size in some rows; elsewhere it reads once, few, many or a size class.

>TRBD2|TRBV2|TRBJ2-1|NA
CASSGLAGVRNEQFF
TGTGCCAGCAGTGGACTAGCGGGAGTCCGGAATGAGCAGTTCTTC
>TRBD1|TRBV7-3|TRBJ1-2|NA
CASSMTGNYGYTF
TGTGCCAGCAGCATGACAGGGAACTATGGCTACACCTTC
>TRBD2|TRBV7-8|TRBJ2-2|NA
CASSGWGLAGAGTGELFF
TGTGCCAGCAGCGGATGGGGACTAGCGGGAGCGGGCACCGGGGAGCTGTTTTTT
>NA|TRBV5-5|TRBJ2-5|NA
CASSWANQETQYF
TGTGCCAGCAGCTGGGCCAACCAAGAGACCCAGTACTTC
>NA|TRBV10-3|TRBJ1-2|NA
CAIRAGESSGYTF
TGTGCCATCAGAGCAGGGGAGAGTAGCGGCTACACCTTC
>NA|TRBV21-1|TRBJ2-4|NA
CASSKPLSGGANIQYF
TGTGCCAGCAGCAAACCCCTCAGCGGGGGGGCAAACATTCAGTACTTC
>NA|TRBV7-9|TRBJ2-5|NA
CASSRDGGTQYF
TGTGCCAGCAGCAGAGACGGGGGGACCCAGTACTTC
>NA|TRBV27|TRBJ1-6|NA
CASSLQVRGNVGSPLHF
TGTGCCAGCAGCCTCCAAGTTAGGGGGAATGTAGGGTCACCCCTCCACTTT
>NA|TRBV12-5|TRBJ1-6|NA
CASGFGWGENSPLHF
TGTGCTAGTGGTTTTGGCTGGGGAGAGAATTCACCCCTCCACTTT
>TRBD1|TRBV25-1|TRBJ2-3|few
CASSMRTGFSADTQYF
TGTGCCAGCAGTATGCGGACAGGGTTTAGTGCAGATACGCAGTATTTT
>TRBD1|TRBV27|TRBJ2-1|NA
CASRWTGGLAGRNEQFF
TGTGCCAGCAGATGGACAGGGGGCTTGGCAGGTCGCAATGAGCAGTTCTTC
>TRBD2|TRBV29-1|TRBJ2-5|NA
CSVGTSGETQYF
TGCAGCGTTGGGACTAGCGGAGAGACCCAGTACTTC
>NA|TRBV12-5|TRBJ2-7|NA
CASGLVRGGSSYEQYF
TGTGCTAGTGGTTTGGTACGTGGCGGTAGCTCCTACGAGCAGTACTTC
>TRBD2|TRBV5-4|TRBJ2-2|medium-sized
CASSGDVVAGGPTGELFF
TGTGCCAGCAGTGGGGATGTGGTGGCGGGAGGGCCCACCGGGGAGCTGTTTTTT
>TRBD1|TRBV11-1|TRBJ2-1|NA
CASSLRGQYNEQFF
TGTGCCAGCAGCTTAAGGGGACAGTACAATGAGCAGTTCTTC
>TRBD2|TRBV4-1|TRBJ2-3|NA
CASSQDRTSGGNKQYF
TGCGCCAGCAGCCAAGACCGGACTAGCGGGGGCAACAAGCAGTATTTT
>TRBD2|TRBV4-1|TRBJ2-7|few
CASSQAPGLAGDKYEQYF
TGCGCCAGCAGCCAAGCGCCCGGACTAGCGGGAGATAAGTACGAGCAGTACTTC
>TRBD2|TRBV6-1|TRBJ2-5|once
CASSERGGSETQYF
TGTGCCAGCAGTGAACGGGGGGGGTCAGAGACCCAGTACTTC
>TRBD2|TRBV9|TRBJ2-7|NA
CASSPGASGSYEQYF
TGTGCCAGCAGCCCCGGGGCTAGCGGTTCCTACGAGCAGTACTTC
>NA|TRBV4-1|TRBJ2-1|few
CASSQARVGLGALEQFF
TGCGCCAGCAGCCAAGCTCGGGTCGGTCTTGGGGCCCTTGAGCAGTTCTTC
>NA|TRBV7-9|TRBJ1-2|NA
CASTLWGGYGYTF
TGTGCCAGCACCCTTTGGGGGGGCTATGGCTACACCTTC
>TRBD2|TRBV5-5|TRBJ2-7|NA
CASSLAGGGVHEQYF
TGTGCCAGCAGCTTGGCCGGGGGAGGGGTACACGAGCAGTACTTC
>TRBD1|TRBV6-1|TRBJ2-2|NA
CASTPGTANTGELFF
TGTGCCAGCACCCCCGGGACAGCGAACACCGGGGAGCTGTTTTTT
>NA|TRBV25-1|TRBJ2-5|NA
CASSSHRDYGLETQYF
TGTGCCAGCAGTTCTCACAGGGACTACGGACTAGAGACCCAGTACTTC
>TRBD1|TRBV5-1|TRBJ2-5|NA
CASSPFPGQQETQYF
TGCGCCAGCAGCCCCTTTCCGGGACAGCAAGAGACCCAGTACTTC
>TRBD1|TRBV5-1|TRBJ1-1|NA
CASQDTGVQAFF
TGCGCCAGCCAGGATACAGGGGTGCAGGCTTTCTTT
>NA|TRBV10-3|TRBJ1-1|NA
CAIMGGNTEAFF
TGTGCCATCATGGGGGGAAACACTGAAGCTTTCTTT
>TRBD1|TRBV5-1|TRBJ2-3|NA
CASSVGQGADTQYF
TGCGCCAGCAGCGTGGGACAGGGGGCAGATACGCAGTATTTT
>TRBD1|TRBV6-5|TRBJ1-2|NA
CASSNDRGRYYGYTF
TGTGCCAGCAGTAATGACAGGGGGCGATACTATGGCTACACCTTC
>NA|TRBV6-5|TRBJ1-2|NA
CATRGGRINNYGYTF
TGTGCCACCCGGGGGGGCCGAATCAATAACTATGGCTACACCTTC